This T cell receptor beta chain is drawn from a study of blood T cell repertoires in COVID-19. Across the whole study: Some COVID-19 samples were acute and others convalescent; all came from the United States, Italy and Spain. PBMCs, B-cell-depleted T cells, or T cells provided the cDNA or gDNA that made up the material.

V lost 1 base, J lost 3 bases, and 13 bases lay in between. There are 15 residues in the CDR3. CDR1 is GTSNPN and CDR2 is SVGIG in the germline V gene (reference sequence). Per the authors' pipeline: The assay estimated nucleated cells by amplifying reference gene primers. Measured with immunoSEQ multiplex PCR; TCRdb has only the in-frame clones, and not every one. That table furnishes V, J and clone size, whereas the DNA furnished D and trimming. This sample has roughly 120,000 clones, with 88% found just once. The sample consisted of peripheral blood. V usage is TRBV30 and J usage is TRBJ1-3; no definite D call. This clonotype was obtained from a woman between 50 and 59 years old with active or convalescent COVID-19. The CDR3 here is CAWSAGLSNGNTIYF. The CDR3 DNA is TGTGCCTGGAGTGCAGGCCTTTCAAATGGAAACACCATATATTTT.